This TCR beta chain is from a study of T cells in localized non-small cell lung cancer. Findings of the study overall: The appearance of a median approximately 60 of the top 100 tumor clones was seen in adjacent lung. Compared with tumor, uninvolved adjacent lung displayed greater T cell clonality, ranking highest overall.

To note about this clone: Its antigen is as yet unknown.

This table comes from immunoSEQ multiplex PCR, and its TCRdb copy is limited to in-frame clones, with some not included. This table has some 71,000 clones, roughly 86% appearing once. This CDR3 is built from 14 residues. V lost 4 bases to trimming and J lost 2 bases, with 9 bases between them. The germline V gene encodes CDR1 SGHAT and CDR2 FQNNGV. V gene TRBV11-2 combines with J gene TRBJ1-3, with D perhaps matching TRBD1 (6 bases). This receptor was obtained from a female donor at least 60 years old with stage I lung adenocarcinoma. This sample comprised peripheral blood, obtained before any cancer treatment. The CDR3 coding sequence is TGTGCCAGCAGCTGGCGGGGGCCTGGAAACACCATATATTTT. Its protein product is CASSWRGPGNTIYF.